This TCR beta chain was profiled in a study of T cells in Graves' hyperthyroidism and ophthalmopathy. Whole-study context: Any treatment followed the collection of peripheral blood at initial diagnosis.

A few counts support this clonotype. There were TCR beta CDR3 regions amplified from RNA transcripts. First-round RT-PCR with HTBI primers amplified the TCR CDR3 region. TCRdb itself ran the multiplex PCR reads through MiXCR, one entry per CDR3 protein. The table records 640,000 or so distinct CDR3 sequences, over 12% of them present only once. With duration under 3 months, ophthalmopathy was active: Clinical Activity Score at least 3, NOSPECS at least 4. Cells are PBMCs isolated from around 9.4 ml of fresh blood. Germline CDR1 is MDHEN and CDR2 is SYDVKM. The CDR3 is 13 residues long. Trimming took 6 bases from V and 7 from J, leaving 15 bases between them.

The sample comprised blood. The sequence was obtained from a woman aged 40 to 50 with Graves' ophthalmopathy. The chain links TRBV28 to TRBJ2-5; D assignment may be TRBD1 or TRBD2 (5 bases each). CDR3 in amino acids: CASSSRDVGTQYF. The DNA of the CDR3 is TGTGCCAGCAGCTCCCGGGACGTGGGGACCCAGTACTTC.